The 32 T cell receptor beta chains presented below share a single source sample, sequenced in a study of metastatic and nonmetastatic thyroid tumors. Using MiXCR, TCRdb re-called clones from the PCR reads. The sample includes 22,000 or so clones, about 15% of them seen just once. Nobody among the patients had been given any treatment before thyroid surgery. Sequencing was done on a sample of tumor tissue. These receptors were obtained from a female donor with papillary thyroid cancer or a benign thyroid nodule (not recorded which). Some clones in this sample may be carry-over from other donors' samples.

The chain joins TRBV20-1 to TRBJ2-1; TRBD2 agrees at 10 bases. Germline V gene sequence: CDR1 DFQATT, CDR2 SNEGSKA (reference sequence). The CDR3 spans 12 residues. The CDR3 coding sequence is TGCAGAATAGCGGGGGGAAACAATGAGCAGTTCTTC. As protein: CRIAGGNNEQFF.

This clone was seen ten or more times. The gene calls are TRBV7-2 and TRBJ2-2; D is uncertain. Germline V gene data show CDR1 as SGHTA and CDR2 as FQGNSA. The V and J ends lost 4 bases and 7 bases respectively, with 10 bases between them. This CDR3 region has 13 residues. The CDR3 nucleotides read TGTGCCAGCAGCTCTTACCTGGACGGGGAGCTGTTTTTT. Its protein is CASSSYLDGELFF. The variable domain in full, with the rest retrieved from reference TRBV7-2 and TRBJ2-2, is GAGVSQSPSNKVTEKGKDVELRCDPISGHTALYWYRQSLGQGLEFLIYFQGNSAPDKSGLPSDRFSAERTGGSVSTLTIQRTQQEDSAVYLCASSSYLDGELFFGEGSRLTVL.

Of note for this clone: With a much larger clone just one base away, this may be a read error. Other DNA variants within this sample encode the same CDR3. The J gene is TRBJ2-7, the V gene TRBV29-1, with D perhaps matching TRBD1 or TRBD2 (5 bases each). CDR3 length: 12 residues. Germline V gene sequence: CDR1 SQVTM, CDR2 ANQGSEA. Deletions cut 5 bases from V and 7 bases from J, with 15 bases between. As DNA, the CDR3 is TGCAGCGTTATGTTGAGGGGATATGAGCAGTACTTC. Its protein product is CSVMLRGYEQYF.

This clone was detected ten times or more. V is TRBV7-3 and J is TRBJ1-6; tentative D call: TRBD1 (6 bases). Trimming stripped 4 bases from V and 9 bases from J, with 13 bases between. The germline gives CDR1 SGHTA, CDR2 FQGTGA. The CDR3 is 14 amino acids. This CDR3 is CASSSGQPGSPLHF. The CDR3 DNA reads TGTGCCAGCAGCTCCGGACAGCCGGGTTCACCCCTCCACTTT. The complete variable domain, with remaining parts taken from reference TRBV7-3 and TRBJ1-6, reads GAGVSQTPSNKVTEKGKYVELRCDPISGHTALYWYRQSLGQGPEFLIYFQGTGAADDSGLPNDRFFAVRPEGSVSTLKIQRTERGDSAVYLCASSSGQPGSPLHFGNGTRLTVT.

This clone was seen many times. The V and J genes are TRBV27 and TRBJ2-1, with 7 bases identical to TRBD2. Trimming at V came to 7 bases and at J to 8 bases, leaving 8 bases not matched to a gene. Germline-derived CDR1 and CDR2 are MNHEY and SMNVEV (reference sequence). This CDR3 is 13 amino acids long. The CDR3 spells CASKAGDRYEQFF. CDR3 DNA: TGTGCCAGCAAGGCGGGAGATAGATATGAGCAGTTCTTC.

By sample fraction, this clone is medium-sized. This sequence joins TRBV6-5 and TRBJ2-2, with D unresolved. Between the trimmed V and J ends, which lost 2 bases and 5 bases, there was a span of 12 bases. Germline V gene lookup returns CDR1 MNHEY and CDR2 SVGAGI. CDR3 size: 15 residues. The CDR3 loop reads CASSYGQVRTGELFF. CDR3 DNA: TGTGCCAGCAGTTACGGCCAGGTCCGGACCGGGGAGCTGTTTTTT.

In its sample, this clone was seen many times. The chain carries TRBV5-1 and TRBJ1-5; D is perhaps TRBD1 (6 bases). Looked up from germline, CDR1 is SGHRS and CDR2 is YFSETQ. The ends were cut back, 0 bases at V and 4 bases at J, with 11 bases in the middle. This CDR3 is built from 15 residues. CDR3 in DNA: TGCGCCAGCAGCTTGGACGGACAGAATAATCAGCCCCAGCATTTT. Translated: CASSLDGQNNQPQHF. The full variable domain, with the rest looked up from reference TRBV5-1 and TRBJ1-5, is KAGVTQTPRYLIKTRGQQVTLSCSPISGHRSVSWYQQTPGQGLQFLFEYFSETQRNKGNFPGRFSGRQFSNSRSEMNVSTLELGDSALYLCASSLDGQNNQPQHFGDGTRLSIL.

This clone occurred many times. The V and J genes are TRBV7-2 and TRBJ2-5, with D perhaps matching TRBD1 or TRBD2 (5 bases each). This CDR3 contains 14 residues. Trimming left V 5 bases short and J 5 bases short, with 15 bases between. Germline values: CDR1 SGHTA, CDR2 FQGNSA. The DNA of the CDR3 is TGTGCCAGCAGCCCCCCAGGGAGCGAGGAGACCCAGTACTTC. It encodes CASSPPGSEETQYF.

This clone was seen ten or more times. This chain links TRBV15 with TRBJ2-1; 9 nucleotides match TRBD1. The CDR3 loop spans 16 amino acids. Germline V lookup: CDR1 LNHNV, CDR2 YYDKDF (reference sequence). V gave up 5 bases and J gave up 8 bases; unmatched junction bases: 13. CDR3 in DNA: TGTGCCACCAGCGTAGGGCGGGGGACAGGGAATCATGAGCAGTTCTTC. It yields the protein CATSVGRGTGNHEQFF.

This clone showed up just a few times. This rearrangement joins TRBV6-2 or TRBV6-3 to TRBJ2-3; TRBD2 is a possible D gene (6 bases). The CDR3 runs 14 residues. The germline V gene has CDR1 MNHEY and CDR2 SVGEGT. Trimming stripped 6 bases from V and 3 bases from J, with 13 bases between. CDR3 residues: CASSQAGKTDTQYF. As DNA, the CDR3 is TGTGCCAGCAGCCAGGCGGGGAAAACAGATACGCAGTATTTT.

This clone was seen many times. This chain links TRBV4-2 with TRBJ2-5, with unresolved D. The CDR3 covers 13 residues. Germline V gives CDR1 LGHNA, CDR2 YNFKEQ. With 2 bases removed from V and 1 base from J, the gap between germline ends came to 5 bases. In nucleotides, the CDR3 is TGTGCCAGCAGCCAAACTCTCCAAGAGACCCAGTACTTC. It yields the protein CASSQTLQETQYF.

The count of this clone is one. CDR3: CSAISGVRRGEQFF. The CDR3 region has the DNA TGCAGTGCTATATCAGGGGTTCGGCGGGGTGAGCAGTTCTTC. The chain is built from TRBV20-1 and TRBJ2-1; D possibly matches TRBD1 or TRBD2 (6 bases each). Trimming shortened V by 4 bases and J by 9 bases, and 19 bases separated the two germline ends. Germline V CDR1 and CDR2: DFQATT, SNEGSKA (reference sequence). CDR3 length: 14 amino acids.

In its sample, this clone was seen a few times. The rearrangement joins TRBV27 to TRBJ1-1, with 8 bases that match TRBD1. V lost 6 bases, J lost 5 bases, and 11 bases stayed unmatched. The CDR3 is 15 residues long. Germline CDR1 is MNHEY and CDR2 is SMNVEV (reference sequence). This CDR3 is CASSIQGAILTEAFF. In DNA form, the CDR3 reads TGTGCCAGCAGCATCCAGGGGGCAATATTAACTGAAGCTTTCTTT.

The chain combines TRBV30 with TRBJ1-6; D ambiguous. V gave up 3 bases and J gave up 3 bases, with 9 bases separating them. Germline V gives CDR1 GTSNPN, CDR2 SVGIG (reference sequence). The CDR3 length is 14 residues. The CDR3 coding sequence is TGTGCCTGGAGAGTTCTGGACTATAATTCACCCCTCCACTTT. As protein: CAWRVLDYNSPLHF.

This clone was observed many times. A much bigger clone sits one base away, suggesting this may be a read error. The V and J genes are TRBV3-1 and TRBJ2-5, with TRBD1 matching 9 bases. The CDR3 is 15 residues long. Germline CDR1 is LGHDT and CDR2 is YNNKEL (reference sequence). Here the CDR3 DNA reads TGTGCCGGCAGCCATATGGGACAGGGCCAAGAGACCCAGTACTTC. This gives the protein CAGSHMGQGQETQYF.

V and J are TRBV15 and TRBJ2-1, with D perhaps TRBD2 (6 bases). CDR3 length: 13 amino acids. Germline loops: CDR1 LNHNV, CDR2 YYDKDF (reference sequence). V was trimmed by 9 bases and J by 4 bases, leaving 13 bases between them. The CDR3 loop reads CATGTSIYNEQFF. CDR3 in DNA: TGTGCCACTGGGACTTCCATTTACAATGAGCAGTTCTTC. The whole variable domain, filled in from reference TRBV15 and TRBJ2-1, reads DAMVIQNPRYQVTQFGKPVTLSCSQTLNHNVMYWYQQKSSQAPKLLFHYYDKDFNNEADTPDNFQSRRPNTSFCFLDIRSPGLGDTAMYLCATGTSIYNEQFFGPGTRLTVL.

This clone was counted many times. This rearrangement joins TRBV5-1 to TRBJ1-4; D is ambiguous. The CDR3 runs to 15 residues. Trimming cost V 0 bases and J 8 bases, with 14 bases left between them. Germline loops: CDR1 SGHRS, CDR2 YFSETQ. Here the CDR3 reads CASSLATALGEKLFF. The CDR3 DNA reads as TGCGCCAGCAGCTTGGCAACAGCCTTAGGGGAAAAACTGTTTTTT.

This clone was found many times. V usage is TRBV7-9 and J usage is TRBJ1-2, with D possibly being TRBD1 (6 bases). CDR3 length: 15 amino acids. Germline V gives CDR1 SEHNR, CDR2 FQNEAQ (reference sequence). V lost 6 bases and J lost 4, with 18 bases in between. The CDR3 DNA follows: TGTGCCAGCAGGTCAGCGGGGGGCCGTTCCTATGGCTACACCTTC. Translating gives CASRSAGGRSYGYTF.

This chain links TRBV7-9 with TRBJ2-7; no firm D call. The germline V gene encodes CDR1 SEHNR and CDR2 FQNEAQ (reference sequence). V was shortened by 1 base and J by 3 bases, with 7 bases between the two germline ends. The CDR3 contains 13 residues. The CDR3 is CASSLDPGYEQYF. The DNA for the CDR3 is TGTGCCAGCAGCTTAGACCCCGGCTACGAGCAGTACTTC.

This clone was counted at least ten times. The chain couples TRBV11-2 to TRBJ1-1, with TRBD1 matching over 12 bases. The J segment lost 4 bases and the V segment lost 5 bases, leaving 8 bases of the junction unmatched. The CDR3 extends over 16 amino acids. From germline, CDR1 is SGHAT and CDR2 FQNNGV. This chain's CDR3 is CASSPGTGGLGTEAFF. CDR3 bases: TGTGCCAGCAGCCCCGGGACAGGGGGCTTGGGCACTGAAGCTTTCTTT.

This clone came up many times. This may arise from a read error, as a much more abundant clone is one base away. The chain has TRBV20-1 and TRBJ2-1; 8 bases are a match to TRBD2. The V gene's germline CDR1 is DFQATT and CDR2 SNEGSKA (reference sequence). Trimming removed 2 bases from V and 6 bases from J; junction bases left unmatched: 9. The CDR3 has 15 residues. The CDR3 is CSARRIAGSINEQFF. The CDR3 nucleotides read TGCAGTGCTAGACGTATAGCGGGATCCATCAATGAGCAGTTCTTC.

This clone was observed many times. This chain connects TRBV2 to TRBJ2-7, with D possibly TRBD2 on 6 matching bases. Looked up from germline, CDR1 is SNHLY and CDR2 is FYNNEI. V lost 3 bases to trimming and J lost 5 bases, with 14 bases between them. This CDR3 comprises 14 residues. The CDR3 protein is CASSEGETSNEQYF. As DNA, the CDR3 is TGTGCCAGCAGTGAGGGGGAGACTAGTAACGAGCAGTACTTC. The whole variable domain, remainder taken from reference TRBV2 and TRBJ2-7, is EPEVTQTPSHQVTQMGQEVILRCVPISNHLYFYWYRQILGQKVEFLVSFYNNEISEKSEIFDDQFSVERPDGSNFTLKIRSTKLEDSAMYFCASSEGETSNEQYFGPGTRLTVT.

Sample share makes this clone medium-sized (0.01 to 0.1%). This rearrangement joins TRBV4-2 to TRBJ1-5, with D unresolved. The CDR3 contains 15 residues. Germline values: CDR1 LGHNA, CDR2 YNFKEQ. V was cut by 0 bases and J by 5 bases, with 11 bases left in between. The CDR3 DNA follows: TGTGCCAGCAGCCAAGACGAGGGCCGCGATCAGCCCCAGCATTTT. Its translation is CASSQDEGRDQPQHF.

This chain uses TRBV12-3 or TRBV12-4 with TRBJ2-2; TRBD2 agrees at 10 bases. With V trimmed by 3 bases and J by 3 bases, 4 bases remained unmatched. The CDR3 runs 16 residues. This CDR3 reads CASSLLAGVYTGELFF. CDR3 bases: TGTGCCAGCAGTTTGCTAGCGGGAGTTTACACCGGGGAGCTGTTTTTT.

Within the sample, this clone is medium-sized. CDR3 region: CASSYSRKYEQYF. The DNA of the CDR3 is TGTGCCAGCAGTTACTCGAGGAAGTACGAGCAGTACTTC. V gene TRBV6-5 combines with J gene TRBJ2-7, with no clear D. CDR3 size: 13 residues. V lost 0 bases, J lost 4 bases, and 7 bases lay in between. Germline-derived CDR1 and CDR2 are MNHEY and SVGAGI.

As regards this clone: A much bigger clone sits one base away, suggesting this may be a read error. The same CDR3 also results from other DNA sequences found in this sample. The chain recombines TRBV2 with TRBJ2-5; possibly TRBD1 or TRBD2 for D (5 bases each). The V end lost 5 bases, the J end lost 7 bases, and 14 bases lay between the germline ends. Germline V gene lookup returns CDR1 SNHLY and CDR2 FYNNEI. CDR3 length: 13 amino acids. CDR3 bases: TGTGCCAGCAGTCGGGACCGCCTTGGGACCCAGTACTTC. Its translation is CASSRDRLGTQYF. The variable domain in full, with the rest retrieved from reference TRBV2 and TRBJ2-5, is EPEVTQTPSHQVTQMGQEVILRCVPISNHLYFYWYRQILGQKVEFLVSFYNNEISEKSEIFDDQFSVERPDGSNFTLKIRSTKLEDSAMYFCASSRDRLGTQYFGPGTRLLVL.

In its sample, this clone was seen a few times. A single base separates this from a much larger clone, so it may be a read error. This chain connects TRBV29-1 to TRBJ1-6; 7 bases are shared with TRBD1. Germline trimming cut 5 bases from V and 6 bases from J; bases unmatched to any gene: 4. Germline V gene sequence: CDR1 SQVTM, CDR2 ANQGSEA. This CDR3 comprises 13 residues. CDR3 in amino acids: CSVQQGSNSPLHF. The DNA for the CDR3 is TGCAGCGTTCAACAGGGGAGTAATTCACCCCTCCACTTT.

This clone was counted many times. The chain couples TRBV7-9 to TRBJ1-1; D gene ambiguous. The germline V gene has CDR1 SEHNR and CDR2 FQNEAQ (reference sequence). V was pared by 5 bases and J by 4 bases, with 8 bases between. This CDR3 has 12 residues. The CDR3 loop is CASSPWSTEAFF. DNA for the CDR3: TGTGCCAGCAGCCCGTGGTCCACTGAAGCTTTCTTT.

This clone was detected only a few times. The V gene is TRBV6-1, the J gene TRBJ1-3, with D possibly TRBD1 on 5 matching bases. The CDR3 consists of 14 residues. V shed 4 bases and J shed 2 bases, with 9 bases lying between them. The germline gives CDR1 MNHNS, CDR2 SASEGT. The CDR3 sequence is CASSAGGTGNTIYF. CDR3 sequence (DNA): TGTGCCAGCAGTGCCGGGGGGACTGGAAACACCATATATTTT.

This clone was observed at least ten times. The CDR3 sequence is CASSSGYWESREKLFF. The DNA for the CDR3 is TGTGCCAGCAGCTCGGGGTATTGGGAATCGAGAGAAAAACTGTTTTTT. V and J are TRBV7-2 and TRBJ1-4, with D unresolved. The CDR3 has 16 amino acids. The germline gives CDR1 SGHTA, CDR2 FQGNSA. The V gene lost 4 bases and the J gene lost 8 bases, with 20 bases spanning the gap.

The chain uses TRBV6-4 and TRBJ2-3; the match to TRBD1 covers 7 bases. J lost 4 bases, V lost 2 bases, and 24 bases had no gene match. The CDR3 sequence is 21 residues long. Germline CDR1 MRHNA, CDR2 SNTAGT. The CDR3 DNA sequence: TGTGCCAGCAGTGACGAGGCGGCAACCAGGACAGGAACTCCCCGAGCAGATACGCAGTATTTT. It encodes CASSDEAATRTGTPRADTQYF.

Many counts were recorded for this clone. The chain is built from TRBV30 and TRBJ1-5; D is ambiguous. Per the germline V gene, CDR1 is GTSNPN and CDR2 is SVGIG (reference sequence). V was cut by 2 bases and J by 9 bases, with 11 bases left in between. The CDR3 is 12 residues long. The CDR3 region has the DNA TGTGCCTGGAGTACCCCGACTGGGCCCCAGCATTTT. Its translation: CAWSTPTGPQHF. Drawing the rest from reference TRBV30 and TRBJ1-5, the complete variable domain is SQTIHQWPATLVQPVGSPLSLECTVEGTSNPNLYWYRQAAGRGLQLLFYSVGIGQISSEVPQNLSASRPQDRQFILSSKKLLLSDSGFYLCAWSTPTGPQHFGDGTRLSIL.